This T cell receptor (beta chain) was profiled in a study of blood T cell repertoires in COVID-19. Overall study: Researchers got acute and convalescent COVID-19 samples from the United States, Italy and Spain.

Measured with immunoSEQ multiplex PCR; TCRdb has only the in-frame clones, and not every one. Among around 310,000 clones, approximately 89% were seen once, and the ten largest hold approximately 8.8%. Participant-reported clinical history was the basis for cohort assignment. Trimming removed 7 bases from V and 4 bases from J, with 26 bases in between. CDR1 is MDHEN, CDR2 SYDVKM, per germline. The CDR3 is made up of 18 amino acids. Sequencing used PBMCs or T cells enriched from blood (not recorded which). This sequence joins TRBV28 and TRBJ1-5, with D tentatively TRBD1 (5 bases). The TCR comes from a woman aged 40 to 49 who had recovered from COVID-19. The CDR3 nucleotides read TGTGCCAGCATCCCCCCGCTCGGCAGGGCGCGTTCGAATCAGCCCCAGCATTTT. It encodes CASIPPLGRARSNQPQHF.